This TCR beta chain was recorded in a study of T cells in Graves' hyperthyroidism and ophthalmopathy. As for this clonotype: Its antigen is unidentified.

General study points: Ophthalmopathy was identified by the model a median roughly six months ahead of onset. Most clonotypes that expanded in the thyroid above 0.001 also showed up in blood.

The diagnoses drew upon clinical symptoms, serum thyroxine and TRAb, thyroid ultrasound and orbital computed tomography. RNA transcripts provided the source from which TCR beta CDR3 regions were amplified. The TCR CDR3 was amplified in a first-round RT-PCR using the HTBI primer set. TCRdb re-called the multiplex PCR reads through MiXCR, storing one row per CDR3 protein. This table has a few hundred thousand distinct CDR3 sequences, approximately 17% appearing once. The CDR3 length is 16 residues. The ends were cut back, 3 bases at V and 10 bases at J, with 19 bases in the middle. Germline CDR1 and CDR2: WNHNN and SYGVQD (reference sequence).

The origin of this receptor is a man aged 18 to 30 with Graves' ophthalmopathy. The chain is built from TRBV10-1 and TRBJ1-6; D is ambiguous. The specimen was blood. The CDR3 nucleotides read TGCGCCAGCAGTGAATCGGGGTCTCTTGGGGAATCACCCCTCCACTTT. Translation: CASSESGSLGESPLHF.